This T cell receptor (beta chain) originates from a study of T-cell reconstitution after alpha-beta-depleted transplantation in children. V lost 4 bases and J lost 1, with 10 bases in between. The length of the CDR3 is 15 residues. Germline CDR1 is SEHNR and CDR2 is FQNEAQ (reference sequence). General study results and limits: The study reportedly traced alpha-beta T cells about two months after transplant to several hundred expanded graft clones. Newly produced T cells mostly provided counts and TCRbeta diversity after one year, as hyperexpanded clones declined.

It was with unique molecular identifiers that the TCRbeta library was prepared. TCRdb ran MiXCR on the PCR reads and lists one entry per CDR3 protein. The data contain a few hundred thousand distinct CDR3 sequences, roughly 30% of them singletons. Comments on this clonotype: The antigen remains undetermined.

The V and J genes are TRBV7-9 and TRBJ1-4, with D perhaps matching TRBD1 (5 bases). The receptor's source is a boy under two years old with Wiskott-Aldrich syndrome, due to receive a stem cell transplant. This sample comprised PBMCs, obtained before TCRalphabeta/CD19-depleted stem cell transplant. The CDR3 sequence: CASSYPGVTNEKLFF. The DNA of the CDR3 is TGTGCCAGCAGCTACCCGGGGGTAACTAATGAAAAACTGTTTTTT. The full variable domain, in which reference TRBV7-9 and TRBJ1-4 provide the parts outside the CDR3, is DTGVSQNPRHKITKRGQNVTFRCDPISEHNRLYWYRQTLGQGPEFLTYFQNEAQLEKSRLLSDRFSAERPKGSFSTLEIQRTEQGDSAMYLCASSYPGVTNEKLFFGSGTQLSVL.